The T cell receptor (beta chain) under discussion was sequenced for a study of T cell changes during pregnancy in multiple sclerosis. Clones were read by immunoSEQ multiplex PCR, and TCRdb kept only the in-frame ones, dropping some. The sample holds around 52,000 clones, about 86% seen once. CDR3 length: 15 amino acids. Per the germline V gene, CDR1 is SGHTA and CDR2 is FQGNSA. Trimming cost V 1 base and J 4 bases, with 13 bases left between them. The genes are TRBV7-2 and TRBJ1-2; no firm D call. The sequenced sample consisted of peripheral blood from another person, used as feeder cells. This clonotype was obtained from a human donor whose cells served as feeder cells for cultures in a pregnancy study. The CDR3 protein is CASSLVGRGPYGYTF. Here the CDR3 DNA reads TGTGCCAGCAGCTTAGTGGGCCGAGGCCCCTATGGCTACACCTTC.